This is a list of T cell receptor beta chains from one sample in a study of blood T cell repertoires in COVID-19. Sequenced by immunoSEQ multiplex PCR; TCRdb stores in-frame clones only, minus some. The sample lists tens of thousands of clones, 82% occurring once. Sequencing input: peripheral blood. Source of these receptors: a woman in her sixties with acute or convalescent COVID-19. CDR3s include the opening cysteine and the closing phenylalanine or tryptophan. Each record gives: D gene, V gene, clone size, J gene, CDR3 protein, CDR3 DNA. The D gene is left open where the match is weak. Only part of the rows carry a size: once, few, many, or a class if the clone is expanded.

d_gene: TRBD2
v_gene: TRBV10-1
abundance: -
j_gene: TRBJ2-3
CDR3aa: CASSESFSTSGGHTDTQYF
CDR3nt: TGCGCCAGCAGTGAGTCCTTTTCGACTAGCGGGGGACACACAGATACGCAGTATTTT

d_gene: -
v_gene: TRBV19
abundance: -
j_gene: TRBJ2-4
CDR3aa: CASSHREAKNIQYF
CDR3nt: TGTGCCAGTAGTCATCGGGAAGCCAAAAACATTCAGTACTTC

d_gene: -
v_gene: TRBV5-6
abundance: -
j_gene: TRBJ2-7
CDR3aa: CASSPGVSTVSYEQYF
CDR3nt: TGTGCCAGCAGCCCTGGTGTTAGCACGGTCTCCTACGAGCAGTACTTC

d_gene: -
v_gene: TRBV27
abundance: -
j_gene: TRBJ1-1
CDR3aa: CASTRIDRENTEAFF
CDR3nt: TGTGCCAGCACCCGAATCGACCGGGAGAACACTGAAGCTTTCTTT

d_gene: -
v_gene: TRBV7-9
abundance: -
j_gene: TRBJ1-2
CDR3aa: CASSLSREDGYTF
CDR3nt: TGTGCCAGCAGCTTAAGCAGGGAAGATGGCTACACCTTC

d_gene: -
v_gene: TRBV5-4
abundance: -
j_gene: TRBJ2-3
CDR3aa: CASGRPGTDTQYF
CDR3nt: TGTGCCAGCGGGAGACCGGGCACAGATACGCAGTATTTT

d_gene: -
v_gene: TRBV2
abundance: -
j_gene: TRBJ1-5
CDR3aa: CASSEAPFQPQHF
CDR3nt: TGTGCCAGCAGTGAAGCCCCGTTTCAGCCCCAGCATTTT

d_gene: TRBD1
v_gene: TRBV5-1
abundance: once
j_gene: TRBJ1-2
CDR3aa: CASSAGQGMRGYTF
CDR3nt: TGCGCCAGCAGCGCAGGACAGGGAATGAGGGGCTACACCTTC

d_gene: TRBD1
v_gene: TRBV7-2
abundance: -
j_gene: TRBJ1-1
CDR3aa: CASSPQGGESEAFF
CDR3nt: TGTGCCAGCAGCCCCCAGGGGGGCGAGTCTGAAGCTTTCTTT

d_gene: -
v_gene: TRBV7-8
abundance: -
j_gene: TRBJ1-2
CDR3aa: CASSRQSNYGYTF
CDR3nt: TGTGCCAGCAGCCGTCAAAGCAACTATGGCTACACCTTC

d_gene: TRBD1
v_gene: TRBV6-5
abundance: -
j_gene: TRBJ1-4
CDR3aa: CASKRTGREKLFF
CDR3nt: TGTGCCAGCAAAAGGACAGGGAGGGAAAAACTGTTTTTT

d_gene: -
v_gene: TRBV18
abundance: -
j_gene: TRBJ2-1
CDR3aa: CASSPHEAGSSYNEQFF
CDR3nt: TGTGCCAGCTCACCACATGAAGCGGGTAGCTCCTACAATGAGCAGTTCTTC

d_gene: -
v_gene: TRBV2
abundance: once
j_gene: TRBJ1-2
CDR3aa: CASSEGTPNYGYTF
CDR3nt: TGTGCCAGCAGCGAAGGAACTCCTAACTATGGCTACACCTTC

d_gene: TRBD1
v_gene: TRBV2
abundance: -
j_gene: TRBJ2-3
CDR3aa: CASSLGQGKGTQYF
CDR3nt: TGTGCCAGCAGCCTGGGACAGGGAAAGGGTACGCAGTATTTT

d_gene: -
v_gene: TRBV18
abundance: -
j_gene: TRBJ1-1
CDR3aa: CASSPLRTENTEAFF
CDR3nt: TGTGCCAGCTCACCACTACGGACAGAGAACACTGAAGCTTTCTTT

d_gene: -
v_gene: TRBV24-1
abundance: -
j_gene: TRBJ1-1
CDR3aa: CATINQGGTEAFF
CDR3nt: TGTGCCACCATCAACCAGGGAGGCACTGAAGCTTTCTTT

d_gene: -
v_gene: TRBV5-1
abundance: -
j_gene: TRBJ1-1
CDR3aa: CASSLPGGIRGGTEAFF
CDR3nt: TGCGCCAGCAGCTTGCCGGGGGGTATTAGAGGTGGAACTGAAGCTTTCTTT

d_gene: -
v_gene: TRBV28
abundance: -
j_gene: TRBJ1-1
CDR3aa: CASSLRQLLNIGATEAFF
CDR3nt: TGTGCCAGCAGTTTAAGGCAGCTTTTAAACATTGGGGCCACTGAAGCTTTCTTT

d_gene: -
v_gene: TRBV3-1/TRBV3-2
abundance: -
j_gene: TRBJ2-1
CDR3aa: CASSQRRESGEQFF
CDR3nt: TGTGCCAGCAGCCAACGACGGGAGTCGGGTGAGCAGTTCTTC

d_gene: TRBD1
v_gene: TRBV6-5
abundance: -
j_gene: TRBJ1-1
CDR3aa: CASSPRGLTEAFF
CDR3nt: TGTGCCAGCAGCCCCAGGGGGCTCACTGAAGCTTTCTTT

d_gene: TRBD1
v_gene: TRBV7-9
abundance: few
j_gene: TRBJ1-1
CDR3aa: CASSTGTGSDAFF
CDR3nt: TGTGCCAGCAGCACCGGGACAGGTAGTGATGCTTTCTTT

d_gene: -
v_gene: TRBV28
abundance: -
j_gene: TRBJ1-1
CDR3aa: CASSLPYLNTEAFF
CDR3nt: TGTGCCAGCAGTTTACCCTACTTGAACACTGAAGCTTTCTTT

d_gene: -
v_gene: TRBV27
abundance: -
j_gene: TRBJ2-2
CDR3aa: CASSLSRGWAGELFF
CDR3nt: TGTGCCAGCAGTTTATCAAGGGGGTGGGCCGGGGAGCTGTTTTTT

d_gene: TRBD1
v_gene: TRBV5-1
abundance: once
j_gene: TRBJ1-1
CDR3aa: CASSGGMTEAFF
CDR3nt: TGCGCCAGCTCAGGGGGGATGACTGAAGCTTTCTTT

d_gene: TRBD1
v_gene: TRBV27
abundance: -
j_gene: TRBJ1-5
CDR3aa: CASSRTGQGHDIDSNQPQHF
CDR3nt: TGTGCCAGCAGCCGAACGGGACAGGGTCACGATATAGATAGCAATCAGCCCCAGCATTTT

d_gene: TRBD2
v_gene: TRBV5-1
abundance: -
j_gene: TRBJ2-6
CDR3aa: CASSRGAGANVLTF
CDR3nt: TGCGCCAGCAGCCGGGGGGCTGGGGCCAACGTCCTGACTTTC

d_gene: TRBD1
v_gene: TRBV18
abundance: -
j_gene: TRBJ1-1
CDR3aa: CASSPQGALTEAFF
CDR3nt: TGTGCCAGCTCACCCCAGGGGGCGCTTACTGAAGCTTTCTTT

d_gene: -
v_gene: TRBV19
abundance: -
j_gene: TRBJ1-1
CDR3aa: CASRTGNTEAFF
CDR3nt: TGTGCCAGTAGGACAGGGAACACTGAAGCTTTCTTT

d_gene: -
v_gene: TRBV7-2
abundance: -
j_gene: TRBJ1-2
CDR3aa: CASSLVEGGYGYTF
CDR3nt: TGTGCCAGCAGCTTAGTTGAGGGAGGCTATGGCTACACCTTC

d_gene: TRBD2
v_gene: TRBV2
abundance: -
j_gene: TRBJ2-1
CDR3aa: CASSGRLAGGRNEQFF
CDR3nt: TGTGCCAGCAGTGGGAGACTAGCGGGAGGACGGAATGAGCAGTTCTTC

d_gene: -
v_gene: TRBV5-5
abundance: once
j_gene: TRBJ1-1
CDR3aa: CASSPGGFMNTEAFF
CDR3nt: TGTGCCAGCAGCCCCGGGGGGTTTATGAACACTGAAGCTTTCTTT

d_gene: TRBD1
v_gene: TRBV19
abundance: -
j_gene: TRBJ2-5
CDR3aa: CASSILGTGRETQYF
CDR3nt: TGTGCCAGTAGTATTCTTGGGACAGGGCGAGAGACCCAGTACTTC

d_gene: -
v_gene: TRBV28
abundance: -
j_gene: TRBJ1-5
CDR3aa: CASSLDSAGQGPQHF
CDR3nt: TGTGCCAGCAGTTTAGATTCGGCAGGTCAAGGGCCCCAGCATTTT

d_gene: -
v_gene: TRBV24-1
abundance: -
j_gene: TRBJ1-2
CDR3aa: CANPRDSSNYGYTF
CDR3nt: TGTGCCAACCCCCGCGACAGCTCTAACTATGGCTACACCTTC

d_gene: TRBD1
v_gene: TRBV5-1
abundance: -
j_gene: TRBJ1-4
CDR3aa: CASSRLGGQGVEKLFF
CDR3nt: TGCGCCAGCAGCCGTCTGGGGGGACAGGGGGTTGAAAAACTGTTTTTT

d_gene: -
v_gene: TRBV19
abundance: -
j_gene: TRBJ1-1
CDR3aa: CATTTEMNTEAFF
CDR3nt: TGTGCCACCACTACTGAGATGAACACTGAAGCTTTCTTT

d_gene: TRBD1
v_gene: TRBV9
abundance: few
j_gene: TRBJ2-7
CDR3aa: CASSDGTGSISYEQYF
CDR3nt: TGTGCCAGCAGCGACGGGACAGGGTCGATCTCCTACGAGCAGTACTTC

d_gene: TRBD2
v_gene: TRBV18
abundance: -
j_gene: TRBJ2-1
CDR3aa: CASSPPSGGAGEQFF
CDR3nt: TGTGCCAGCTCACCCCCTAGCGGGGGGGCTGGTGAGCAGTTCTTC

d_gene: TRBD2
v_gene: TRBV7-3
abundance: once
j_gene: TRBJ2-5
CDR3aa: CASSLSGGSRETQYF
CDR3nt: TGTGCCAGCAGCCTTTCGGGAGGGAGTCGAGAGACCCAGTACTTC

d_gene: TRBD1
v_gene: TRBV19
abundance: -
j_gene: TRBJ2-5
CDR3aa: CASSIDGQGYQETQYF
CDR3nt: TGTGCCAGTAGTATAGATGGACAGGGCTACCAAGAGACCCAGTACTTC

d_gene: TRBD1
v_gene: TRBV29-1
abundance: few
j_gene: TRBJ2-1
CDR3aa: CSAVTGNYNEQFF
CDR3nt: TGCAGCGCTGTGACAGGGAACTACAATGAGCAGTTCTTC

d_gene: TRBD1
v_gene: TRBV27
abundance: once
j_gene: TRBJ1-1
CDR3aa: CASSRPDRQGFLFHTEAFF
CDR3nt: TGTGCCAGCAGTCGCCCAGACCGACAGGGTTTCTTGTTTCACACTGAAGCTTTCTTT

d_gene: -
v_gene: TRBV24-1
abundance: -
j_gene: TRBJ1-1
CDR3aa: CATSDPGSRAFF
CDR3nt: TGTGCCACCAGTGACCCCGGGTCCCGAGCTTTCTTT

d_gene: -
v_gene: TRBV3-1/TRBV3-2
abundance: -
j_gene: TRBJ2-1
CDR3aa: CASSRETRGIYNEQFF
CDR3nt: TGTGCCAGCAGCCGCGAGACTAGGGGTATATACAATGAGCAGTTCTTC

d_gene: -
v_gene: TRBV9
abundance: -
j_gene: TRBJ2-2
CDR3aa: CASSRTTTGITGELFF
CDR3nt: TGTGCCAGCAGCCGAACTACAACAGGGATCACTGGGGAGCTGTTTTTT